This TCR beta chain is drawn from a study of Tregs in tolerant kidney transplant recipients. Thawed PBMCs were FACS-sorted into unstimulated CD4+CD25+CD127- regulatory T cells, CD4+CD25- non-regulatory cells, CD4 and CD8 cells. V shed 0 bases and J shed 0 bases, with 12 bases lying between them. Germline V lookup: CDR1 SGDLS, CDR2 YYNGEE. This CDR3 comprises 17 residues. The table came from immunoSEQ multiplex PCR; TCRdb's copy has only in-frame clones and leaves some out. The repertoire holds roughly 250,000 clones, with 65% to 85% as singletons. The sequence came from a human donor in good health. This sequence joins TRBV9 and TRBJ2-2, with D perhaps matching TRBD1 or TRBD2 (5 bases each). Source material: CD4+ T cells from blood. Here the CDR3 reads CASSVAGRPPNTGELFF. CDR3 bases: TGTGCCAGCAGCGTAGCGGGACGGCCCCCGAACACCGGGGAGCTGTTTTTT.